These 5 T cell receptor beta chains came from one sample sequenced in a study of blood T cell repertoires in COVID-19. Only in-frame clones appear in the TCRdb table, and some are missing; sequencing was by immunoSEQ multiplex PCR. The sample holds more than 110,000 clones, 84% seen once. The material sequenced was peripheral blood. The source of these receptors is a human donor in a cohort sampled during active COVID-19.

The chain links TRBV7-6 to TRBJ2-1; 9 nucleotides agree with TRBD2. CDR1 SGHVS and CDR2 FNYEAQ come from the germline V gene. The CDR3 contains 15 residues. Unmatched junction bases numbered 4, after V lost 5 bases and J lost 2 bases. CDR3 sequence: CASSPGTSTYNEQFF. CDR3 bases: TGTGCCAGCAGCCCCGGGACTAGCACCTACAATGAGCAGTTCTTC.

This clone was seen a few times. The chain has TRBV25-1 and TRBJ1-2, with 10 bases that match TRBD1. CDR1 MGHDK and CDR2 SYGVNS come from the germline V gene. After removal of 6 bases from V and 8 bases from J, the junction contained 15 bases not matched to a gene. The CDR3 sequence is 16 residues long. In DNA, the CDR3 is TGTGCCAGCAGGCCCCTCCCCCGGGGACAGGGGTTCGGCTACACCTTC. It encodes CASRPLPRGQGFGYTF.

For this clone: The identical CDR3 is also encoded by other nucleotide sequences in the sample. The gene calls are TRBV19 and TRBJ1-3; D unresolved. Between the trimmed V and J ends, which lost 3 bases and 0 bases, there was a span of 6 bases. This CDR3 contains 14 residues. In germline, CDR1 is LNHDA, CDR2 SQIVND (reference sequence). CDR3 DNA: TGTGCCAGTAGTATCCGGGGCTCTGGAAACACCATATATTTT. It codes for CASSIRGSGNTIYF. The whole variable domain, remainder taken from reference TRBV19 and TRBJ1-3, is DGGITQSPKYLFRKEGQNVTLSCEQNLNHDAMYWYRQDPGQGLRLIYYSQIVNDFQKGDIAEGYSVSREKKESFPLTVTSAQKNPTAFYLCASSIRGSGNTIYFGEGSWLTVV.

This chain links TRBV7-8 with TRBJ1-5; D unresolved. The CDR3 covers 14 residues. Trimming left V 2 bases short and J 0 bases short, with 5 bases between. Germline V gene sequence: CDR1 SGHVS, CDR2 FQNEAQ. CDR3 DNA sequence: TGTGCCAGCAGCTTACGGGGTAGCAATCAGCCCCAGCATTTT. It codes for CASSLRGSNQPQHF.

The gene calls are TRBV18 and TRBJ2-1, with 15 bases lining up with TRBD2. V was pared by 4 bases and J by 2 bases, with 0 bases of the junction left unmatched. The germline CDR1 and CDR2 sequences are KGHSH and LQKENI. This CDR3 region has 16 residues. DNA of the CDR3: TGTGCCAGCTCACGGACTAGCGGGGGGGCCTACAATGAGCAGTTCTTC. It translates to CASSRTSGGAYNEQFF.